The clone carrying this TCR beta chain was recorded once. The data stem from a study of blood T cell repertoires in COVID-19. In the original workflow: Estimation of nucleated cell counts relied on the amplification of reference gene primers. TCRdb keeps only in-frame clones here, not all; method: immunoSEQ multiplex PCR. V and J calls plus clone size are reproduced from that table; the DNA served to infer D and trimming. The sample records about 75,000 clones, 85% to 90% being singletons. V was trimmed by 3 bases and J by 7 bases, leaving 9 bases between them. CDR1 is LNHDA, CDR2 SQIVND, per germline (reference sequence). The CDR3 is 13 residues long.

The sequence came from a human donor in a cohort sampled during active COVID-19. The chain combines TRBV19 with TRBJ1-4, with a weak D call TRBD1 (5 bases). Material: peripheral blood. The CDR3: CASSIGGAEKLFF. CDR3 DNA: TGTGCCAGTAGTATTGGAGGGGCTGAAAAACTGTTTTTT.